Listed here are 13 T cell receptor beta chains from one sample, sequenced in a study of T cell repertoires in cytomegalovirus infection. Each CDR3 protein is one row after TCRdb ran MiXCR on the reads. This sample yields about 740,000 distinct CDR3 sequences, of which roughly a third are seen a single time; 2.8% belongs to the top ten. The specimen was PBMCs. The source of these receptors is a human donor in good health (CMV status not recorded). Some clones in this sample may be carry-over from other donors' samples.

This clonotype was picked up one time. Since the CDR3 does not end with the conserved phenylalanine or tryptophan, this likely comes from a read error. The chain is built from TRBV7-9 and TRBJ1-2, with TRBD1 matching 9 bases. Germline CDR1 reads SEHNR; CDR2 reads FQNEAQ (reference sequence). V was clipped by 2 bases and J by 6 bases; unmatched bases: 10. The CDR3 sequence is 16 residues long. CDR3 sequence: CASSLNSGTGYHGYTC. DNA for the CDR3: TGTGCCAGCAGCTTAAACTCCGGGACAGGGTACCATGGCTACACCTGC.

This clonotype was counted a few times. The CDR3 DNA reads as TGTGCCAGCAGCCGTCGTACCGACAGGGGGAGGAACGAGCAGTACTTC. Translation: CASSRRTDRGRNEQYF. This chain joins TRBV28 and TRBJ2-7; 9 positions agree with TRBD1. This CDR3 is built from 16 residues. Germline V lookup: CDR1 MDHEN, CDR2 SYDVKM. V shed 6 bases and J 5 bases; nucleotides not matched to a gene: 14.

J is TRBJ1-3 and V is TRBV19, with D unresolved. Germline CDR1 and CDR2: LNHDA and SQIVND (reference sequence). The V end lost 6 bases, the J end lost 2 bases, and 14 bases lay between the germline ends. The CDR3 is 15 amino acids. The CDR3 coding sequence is TGTGCCAGTAGGCGCGATGTCGTTGCTGGAAACACCATATATTTT. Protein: CASRRDVVAGNTIYF.

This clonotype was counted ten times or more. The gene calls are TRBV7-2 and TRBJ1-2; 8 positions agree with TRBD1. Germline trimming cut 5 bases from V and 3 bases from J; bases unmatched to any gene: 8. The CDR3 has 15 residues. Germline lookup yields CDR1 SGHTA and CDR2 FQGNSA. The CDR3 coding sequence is TGTGCCAGCAGCCGCTTCGGGACAGGAGACTATGGCTACACCTTC. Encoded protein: CASSRFGTGDYGYTF.

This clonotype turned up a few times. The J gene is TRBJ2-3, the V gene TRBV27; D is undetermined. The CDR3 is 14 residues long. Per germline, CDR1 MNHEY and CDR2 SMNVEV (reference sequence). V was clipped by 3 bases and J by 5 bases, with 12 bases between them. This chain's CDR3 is CASSFDLVQDTQYF. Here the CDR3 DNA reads TGTGCCAGCAGTTTCGACTTGGTCCAAGATACGCAGTATTTT.

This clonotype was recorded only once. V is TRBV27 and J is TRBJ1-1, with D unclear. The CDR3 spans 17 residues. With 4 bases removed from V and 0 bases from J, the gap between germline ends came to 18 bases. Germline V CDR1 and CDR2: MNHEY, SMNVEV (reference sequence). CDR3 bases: TGTGCCAGCAGTTCGGGGAAGGACGGTTACATGAACACTGAAGCTTTCTTT. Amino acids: CASSSGKDGYMNTEAFF.

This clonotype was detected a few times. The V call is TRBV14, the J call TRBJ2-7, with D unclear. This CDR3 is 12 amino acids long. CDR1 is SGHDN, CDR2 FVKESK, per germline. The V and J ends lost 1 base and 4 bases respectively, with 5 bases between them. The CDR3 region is CASSQVAYEQYF. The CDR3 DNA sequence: TGTGCCAGCAGCCAAGTGGCTTACGAGCAGTACTTC.

The CDR3 DNA follows: TGTGCCAGCAGCCCTGCAGGCCTAAATCAGCCCCAGCATTTT. Translation gives CASSPAGLNQPQHF. V is TRBV12-3 or TRBV12-4 and J is TRBJ1-5; D gene ambiguous. The CDR3 runs to 14 residues. Deletions cut 6 bases from V and 4 bases from J, with 13 bases between.

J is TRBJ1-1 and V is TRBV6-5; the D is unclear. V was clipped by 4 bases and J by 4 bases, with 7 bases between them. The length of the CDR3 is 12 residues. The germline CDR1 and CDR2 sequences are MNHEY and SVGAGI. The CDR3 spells CASSSGVTEAFF. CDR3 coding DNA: TGTGCCAGCAGTTCGGGAGTCACTGAAGCTTTCTTT.

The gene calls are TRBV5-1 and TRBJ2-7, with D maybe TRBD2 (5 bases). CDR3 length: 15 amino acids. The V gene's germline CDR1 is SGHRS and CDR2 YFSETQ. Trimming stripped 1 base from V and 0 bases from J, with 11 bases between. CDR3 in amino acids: CASSLLAISSYEQYF. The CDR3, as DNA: TGCGCCAGCAGCTTGCTAGCTATTAGCTCCTACGAGCAGTACTTC.

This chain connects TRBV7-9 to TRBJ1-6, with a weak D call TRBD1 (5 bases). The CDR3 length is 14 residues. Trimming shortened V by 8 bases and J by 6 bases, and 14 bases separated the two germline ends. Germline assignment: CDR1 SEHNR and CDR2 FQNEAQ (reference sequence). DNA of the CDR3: TGTGCCAGCGCCGGGGCGATGGTTAATTCACCCCTCCACTTT. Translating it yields CASAGAMVNSPLHF.

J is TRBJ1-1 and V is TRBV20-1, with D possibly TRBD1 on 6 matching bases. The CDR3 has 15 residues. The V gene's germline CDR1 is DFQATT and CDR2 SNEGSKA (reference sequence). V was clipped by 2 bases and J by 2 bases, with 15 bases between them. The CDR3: CSARMGATLNTEAFF. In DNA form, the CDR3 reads TGCAGTGCTAGAATGGGGGCGACCCTCAACACTGAAGCTTTCTTT.

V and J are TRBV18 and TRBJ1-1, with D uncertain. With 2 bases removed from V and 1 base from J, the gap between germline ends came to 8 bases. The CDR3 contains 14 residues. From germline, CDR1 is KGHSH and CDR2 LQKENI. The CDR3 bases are TGTGCCAGCTCACCAAGCTTACAGAACACTGAAGCTTTCTTT. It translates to CASSPSLQNTEAFF. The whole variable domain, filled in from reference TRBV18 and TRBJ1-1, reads NAGVMQNPRHLVRRRGQEARLRCSPMKGHSHVYWYRQLPEEGLKFMVYLQKENIIDESGMPKERFSAEFPKEGPSILRIQQVVRGDSAAYFCASSPSLQNTEAFFGQGTRLTVV.